This entry lists 29 T cell receptor beta chains sequenced from one sample in a study of blood T cell repertoires in COVID-19 (dated by TCRdb to about 2020). To prepare the library, the immunoSEQ multiplex PCR assay was applied. TCRdb stores this immuneACCESS table with in-frame sequences only. Part of the clones is absent; in the studies checked, under half of the shortfall reflects unresolved V genes, and no reason is known for the rest. This sample lists some 350,000 clones; over 75% were detected once. The ten largest account for approximately 5.3% of the sample. The sequenced sample consisted of PBMCs or T cells enriched from blood (not recorded which). These receptor sequences come from a woman under 40 who had recovered from COVID-19.

Here the CDR3 reads CASSYSGGFGGYTF. Here the CDR3 DNA reads TGTGCCAGCAGTTACTCCGGGGGTTTTGGTGGCTACACCTTC. The V and J genes are TRBV6-2 or TRBV6-3 and TRBJ1-2; D may be TRBD1 (5 bases). CDR3 length equals 14 residues. Per germline, CDR1 MNHEY and CDR2 SVGEGT. V gave up 0 bases and J gave up 7 bases, with 12 bases separating them.

This clone came up a few times. The V and J genes are TRBV3-1 (or the pseudogene TRBV3-2) and TRBJ1-5; weak D call: TRBD1 (6 bases). Per germline, CDR1 LGHDT and CDR2 YNNKEL (reference sequence). Trimming took 1 base from V and 7 from J, leaving 11 bases between them. The CDR3 is made up of 14 amino acids. The CDR3 bases are TGTGCCAGCAGCCAAGCCCCAGGGGACCAGCCCCAGCATTTT. As protein: CASSQAPGDQPQHF.

As to this clone: The junction does not match germline at one end; this may be a read error. This chain joins TRBV7-6 and TRBJ1-3; TRBD1 agrees at 12 bases. The CDR3 runs 18 residues. Germline CDR1 SGHVS, CDR2 FNYEAQ. The CDR3, as DNA: TGTGCCAGCAGCTTAGTGCGTGGGACAGGGGGCGCCGGAAGCACCATATATTTT. Encoded protein: CASSLVRGTGGAGSTIYF. Based on the CDR3 plus reference TRBV7-6 and TRBJ1-3, the full variable domain is GAGVSQSPRYKVTKRGQDVALRCDPISGHVSLYWYRQALGQGPEFLTYFNYEAQQDKSGLPNDRFSAERPEGSISTLTIQRTEQRDSAMYRCASSLVRGTGGAGSTIYFGEGSWLTVV.

The chain couples TRBV7-2 to TRBJ2-3; 9 bases map to TRBD2. The CDR3 contains 17 residues. The germline V gene has CDR1 SGHTA and CDR2 FQGNSA. Trimming took 0 bases from V and 2 from J; bases not matched to a gene: 6. The CDR3 loop is CASSLAWAGGITDTQYF. CDR3 DNA: TGTGCCAGCAGCTTAGCGTGGGCGGGGGGGATCACAGATACGCAGTATTTT.

V and J are TRBV7-9 and TRBJ2-5; D is possibly TRBD1 (5 bases). Germline V gene lookup returns CDR1 SEHNR and CDR2 FQNEAQ (reference sequence). The CDR3 has 14 amino acids. V was shortened by 5 bases and J by 5 bases, with 15 bases between the two germline ends. The CDR3: CASSPTAMGETQYF. CDR3 DNA sequence: TGTGCCAGCAGCCCGACAGCCATGGGGGAGACCCAGTACTTC.

The chain uses TRBV30 and TRBJ1-2, with 7 positions matching TRBD1. V lost 4 bases and J lost 4; bases outside the gene matches: 3. Germline lookup yields CDR1 GTSNPN and CDR2 SVGIG (reference sequence). This CDR3 spans 12 amino acids. CDR3 sequence (DNA): TGTGCCTGGAACAGGGGCGGCTATGGCTACACCTTC. It codes for CAWNRGGYGYTF.

The chain is built from TRBV5-1 and TRBJ1-2; a possible D gene is TRBD1 (6 bases). This CDR3 contains 14 residues. Germline lookup yields CDR1 SGHRS and CDR2 YFSETQ. Trimming removed 2 bases from V and 6 bases from J, with 14 bases in between. Written as DNA, the CDR3 is TGCGCCAGCAGCTTCAGACAGGATGAGGATGGCTACACCTTC. Protein sequence: CASSFRQDEDGYTF.

V is TRBV6-5 and J is TRBJ2-5, with unresolved D. V lost 6 bases and J lost 5, with 19 bases in between. Per the germline V gene, CDR1 is MNHEY and CDR2 is SVGAGI. The length of the CDR3 is 15 residues. The CDR3 protein is CASRDPGLQKETQYF. The CDR3 DNA reads TGTGCCAGCAGGGATCCGGGTCTTCAGAAGGAGACCCAGTACTTC.

The chain recombines TRBV3-1 (or the pseudogene TRBV3-2) with TRBJ1-6; 9 nucleotides line up with TRBD1. V gave up 2 bases and J gave up 7 bases; unmatched junction bases: 12. The CDR3 contains 18 residues. Germline V CDR1 and CDR2: LGHDT, YNNKEL (reference sequence). The chain's CDR3 is CASSQYRTPGQGNSPLHF. In DNA form, the CDR3 reads TGTGCCAGCAGCCAATATCGAACCCCGGGACAGGGCAATTCACCCCTCCACTTT.

The V call is TRBV27, the J call TRBJ1-2; tentative D call: TRBD1 (5 bases). Germline V gives CDR1 MNHEY, CDR2 SMNVEV (reference sequence). The V end was cut by 8 bases, the J end by 7 bases, with 23 bases between. The CDR3 runs to 15 residues. CDR3 nucleotides: TGTGCCAGCGCACGGGGGGAATTAAGAAGAGGTGGCTACACCTTC. The encoded protein is CASARGELRRGGYTF.

This clone was counted a few times. J is TRBJ1-2 and V is TRBV5-5; maybe TRBD1 (6 bases). V was trimmed by 4 bases and J by 12 bases, leaving 22 bases between them. This CDR3 comprises 14 residues. The germline V gene encodes CDR1 SGHKS and CDR2 YYEKEE (reference sequence). The CDR3 here is CASSNYYAGGAHTF. The CDR3 coding sequence is TGTGCCAGCAGCAACTACTACGCCGGGGGGGCCCACACCTTC.

In its sample, this clone was seen once. J is TRBJ1-5 and V is TRBV28; 7 bases fit TRBD1. Germline V CDR1 and CDR2: MDHEN, SYDVKM. This CDR3 comprises 14 residues. V dropped 10 bases and J dropped 6; count of bases not matched to a gene: 12. CDR3 bases: TGTGCCACCAAGTTCACAGGGGCAATTCAGCCCCAGCATTTT. Protein product: CATKFTGAIQPQHF. The full variable domain, in which reference TRBV28 and TRBJ1-5 provide the parts outside the CDR3, is DVKVTQSSRYLVKRTGEKVFLECVQDMDHENMFWYRQDPGLGLRLIYFSYDVKMKEKGDIPEGYSVSREKKERFSLILESASTNQTSMYLCATKFTGAIQPQHFGDGTRLSIL.

This clone occurred a few times. The chain uses TRBV18 and TRBJ1-1, with a weak D call TRBD1 (5 bases). The V and J ends lost 0 bases and 3 bases respectively, with 8 bases between them. Looked up from germline, CDR1 is KGHSH and CDR2 is LQKENI. The CDR3 spans 14 residues. The CDR3 reads CASSPPWGDTEAFF. CDR3 DNA sequence: TGTGCCAGCTCACCACCTTGGGGGGACACTGAAGCTTTCTTT.

This clone was counted once. This chain connects TRBV3-1 (or the pseudogene TRBV3-2) to TRBJ1-3; D is uncertain. The CDR3 covers 15 residues. V was pared by 1 base and J by 0 bases, with 7 bases between. CDR1 and CDR2 from the germline V gene are LGHDT and YNNKEL (reference sequence). The CDR3 region is CASSQGQISGNTIYF. The DNA for the CDR3 is TGTGCCAGCAGCCAAGGGCAAATCTCTGGAAACACCATATATTTT.

The chain links TRBV5-8 to TRBJ2-5, with 8 bases aligning to TRBD2. After removal of 2 bases from V and 5 bases from J, the junction contained 5 bases not matched to a gene. Germline values: CDR1 SGHTS, CDR2 YDEGEE. The CDR3 has 14 amino acids. CDR3 DNA: TGTGCCAGCAGCTTCGTTAGCGGGGCGGAGACCCAGTACTTC. Its protein is CASSFVSGAETQYF.

The J gene is TRBJ2-1, the V gene TRBV11-2; 14 positions match TRBD2. The trim removed 7 bases at V and 10 bases at J, leaving 9 bases unmatched. Germline CDR1 and CDR2: SGHAT and FQNNGV. The length of the CDR3 is 15 residues. The CDR3 is CASTWGTSGGREQFF. The CDR3, as DNA: TGTGCCAGCACCTGGGGGACTAGCGGGGGTCGAGAGCAGTTCTTC.

V gene TRBV3-1 (or the pseudogene TRBV3-2) combines with J gene TRBJ1-2; 8 bases are a match to TRBD1. This CDR3 has 14 residues. Germline V gene sequence: CDR1 LGHDT, CDR2 YNNKEL (reference sequence). V trimming: 4 bases; J trimming: 0 bases; junction bases outside the gene matches: 1. The CDR3 region is CASSPDRANYGYTF. The CDR3 DNA follows: TGTGCCAGCAGCCCGGACAGGGCTAACTATGGCTACACCTTC.

This rearrangement joins TRBV28 to TRBJ1-6, with 9 nucleotides matching TRBD1. J gave up 2 bases and V 7 bases, and 12 bases lay outside the gene matches. This CDR3 is built from 18 residues. CDR1 is MDHEN and CDR2 is SYDVKM in the germline V gene. CDR3 DNA sequence: TGTGCCAGCACCCAGGGACAGGGCGGTTTCGCCTATAATTCACCCCTCCACTTT. It translates to CASTQGQGGFAYNSPLHF.

The chain joins TRBV4-2 to TRBJ1-1; 8 bases fit TRBD1. Germline CDR1 is LGHNA and CDR2 is YNFKEQ. The CDR3 is made up of 15 amino acids. V was clipped by 4 bases and J by 2 bases; unmatched bases: 6. In DNA, the CDR3 is TGTGCCAGCAGCCTAGAGGACAGGGACAACACTGAAGCTTTCTTT. This codes for CASSLEDRDNTEAFF.

The CDR3 loop reads CASSEKGTEAFF. Here the CDR3 DNA reads TGTGCCAGCAGTGAAAAGGGGACTGAAGCTTTCTTT. The chain recombines TRBV2 with TRBJ1-1; tentatively, D is TRBD1 (5 bases). V gave up 2 bases and J gave up 5 bases, with 6 bases separating them. CDR3 length equals 12 residues. Germline V gene data show CDR1 as SNHLY and CDR2 as FYNNEI.

This sequence joins TRBV30 and TRBJ2-2; 7 bases align to TRBD2. Germline V gene data show CDR1 as GTSNPN and CDR2 as SVGIG (reference sequence). J was trimmed by 5 bases and V by 0 bases; bases with no gene match: 3. This CDR3 comprises 14 residues. CDR3 in DNA: TGTGCCTGGAGTGTGTCGGGGGGAACCGGGGAGCTGTTTTTT. This translates into CAWSVSGGTGELFF.

V gene TRBV6-5 combines with J gene TRBJ1-4; D gene unclear. The CDR3 spans 16 residues. Germline V gives CDR1 MNHEY, CDR2 SVGAGI. V was shortened by 4 bases and J by 5 bases, with 17 bases between the two germline ends. CDR3 sequence: CASSSLRRLRNEKLFF. The CDR3 bases are TGTGCCAGCAGTTCCCTTCGGAGGCTGAGGAATGAAAAACTGTTTTTT.

This chain connects TRBV4-1 to TRBJ2-7; perhaps TRBD2 as D (5 bases). Trimming shortened V by 1 base and J by 0 bases, and 13 bases separated the two germline ends. CDR3 length equals 16 residues. Looked up from germline, CDR1 is MGHRA and CDR2 is YSYEKL. The CDR3 coding sequence is TGCGCCAGCAGCCAAGCGGGAACACCGAGCTCCTACGAGCAGTACTTC. Translated: CASSQAGTPSSYEQYF.

This chain joins TRBV5-1 and TRBJ2-3; 8 bases line up with TRBD2. With 0 bases clipped from V and 1 base from J, the junction kept 4 bases outside the gene matches. The germline V gene encodes CDR1 SGHRS and CDR2 YFSETQ. The CDR3 runs to 16 residues. CDR3: CASSLGLATGTDTQYF. The DNA of the CDR3 is TGCGCCAGCAGCTTGGGACTAGCGACGGGCACAGATACGCAGTATTTT. Looking up the rest from reference TRBV5-1 and TRBJ2-3 gives the full variable domain: KAGVTQTPRYLIKTRGQQVTLSCSPISGHRSVSWYQQTPGQGLQFLFEYFSETQRNKGNFPGRFSGRQFSNSRSEMNVSTLELGDSALYLCASSLGLATGTDTQYFGPGTRLTVL.

This clone was seen more than once but under ten times. The chain links TRBV7-9 to TRBJ1-1; TRBD1 might be the D (5 bases). The CDR3 runs 14 residues. CDR1 and CDR2 (germline): SEHNR, FQNEAQ (reference sequence). Between the trimmed V and J ends, which lost 4 bases and 0 bases, there was a span of 9 bases. This CDR3 reads CASSWTLLNTEAFF. The CDR3 nucleotides read TGTGCCAGCAGCTGGACACTTTTGAACACTGAAGCTTTCTTT.

The rearrangement uses TRBV20-1 and TRBJ2-7; the D gene is possibly TRBD1 (6 bases). V lost 3 bases, J lost 4 bases, and 13 bases lay in between. This CDR3 is 13 amino acids long. CDR1 DFQATT and CDR2 SNEGSKA come from the germline V gene (reference sequence). The CDR3 spells CSASTHGQYEQYF. The DNA for the CDR3 is TGCAGTGCTAGTACCCATGGACAGTACGAGCAGTACTTC.

The chain combines TRBV7-8 with TRBJ1-2, with 12 bases lining up with TRBD1. The germline V gene has CDR1 SGHVS and CDR2 FQNEAQ. This CDR3 region has 19 residues. J lost 3 bases, V lost 2 bases, and 13 bases had no gene match. The CDR3 sequence: CASSLRLDIRDRGHYGYTF. The CDR3 coding sequence is TGTGCCAGCAGCTTAAGGTTGGACATCCGGGACAGGGGGCACTATGGCTACACCTTC.

This chain connects TRBV19 to TRBJ1-2; 7 bases are shared with TRBD1. Germline trimming cut 6 bases from V and 4 bases from J; bases unmatched to any gene: 8. The length of the CDR3 is 14 residues. In germline, CDR1 is LNHDA, CDR2 SQIVND (reference sequence). CDR3 nucleotides: TGTGCCAGTAGGGGACAGAACTCTGGCTATGGCTACACCTTC. It codes for CASRGQNSGYGYTF.

The V and J genes are TRBV5-1 and TRBJ2-3; TRBD2 agrees at 14 bases. After removal of 3 bases from V and 2 bases from J, the junction contained 14 bases not matched to a gene. This CDR3 has 20 amino acids. The germline CDR1 and CDR2 sequences are SGHRS and YFSETQ. CDR3 coding DNA: TGCGCCAGCAGCTCCCCTCCGGGACTAGCGGGGGAGGATTTCACAGATACGCAGTATTTT. It codes for CASSSPPGLAGEDFTDTQYF.